The 21 T cell receptor beta chains in this list originate from one sample, sequenced in a study of T cells after yellow fever vaccination. MiXCR was run by TCRdb on the 5' RACE reads, yielding one entry per CDR3 protein. Here the sample spans about 550,000 distinct CDR3 sequences, around 21% being singletons. The sample in question was PBMCs, obtained 15 days after the yellow fever booster vaccination. All receptors derive from a man aged 25-45 years who received the YFV17D yellow fever vaccine.

The genes are TRBV4-1 and TRBJ2-5; D not resolved. CDR3 length: 13 amino acids. Trimming took 4 bases from V and 5 from J, leaving 11 bases between them. The germline V gene has CDR1 MGHRA and CDR2 YSYEKL. The CDR3 region has the DNA TGCGCCAGCAGCCTCTTGATACGGGAGACCCAGTACTTC. The encoded protein is CASSLLIRETQYF.

This rearrangement joins TRBV7-2 to TRBJ2-5; D possibly corresponds to TRBD2 (6 bases). The V gene lost 3 bases and the J gene lost 5 bases, with 10 bases spanning the gap. The CDR3 loop spans 13 amino acids. Germline values: CDR1 SGHTA, CDR2 FQGNSA. CDR3 sequence reads: CASSLGGWETQYF. CDR3 nucleotides: TGTGCCAGCAGCTTGGGGGGTTGGGAGACCCAGTACTTC.

The chain couples TRBV6-2 or TRBV6-3 to TRBJ2-1; D ambiguous. V lost 4 bases, J lost 0 bases, and 10 bases lay in between. Germline lookup yields CDR1 MNHEY and CDR2 SVGEGT. The CDR3 totals 15 residues. This CDR3 reads CASSSMSSSYNEQFF. The CDR3, as DNA: TGTGCCAGCAGTTCGATGAGCAGCTCCTACAATGAGCAGTTCTTC.

The rearrangement uses TRBV15 and TRBJ2-5; TRBD2 matches 9 bases. Germline CDR1 and CDR2: LNHNV and YYDKDF (reference sequence). The CDR3 has 14 residues. Germline trimming cut 5 bases from V and 4 bases from J; bases unmatched to any gene: 5. CDR3 region: CATSVEAGGETQYF. CDR3 bases: TGTGCCACCAGCGTTGAAGCGGGGGGAGAGACCCAGTACTTC. The full variable domain, completed using reference TRBV15 and TRBJ2-5, is DAMVIQNPRYQVTQFGKPVTLSCSQTLNHNVMYWYQQKSSQAPKLLFHYYDKDFNNEADTPDNFQSRRPNTSFCFLDIRSPGLGDTAMYLCATSVEAGGETQYFGPGTRLLVL.

There are a few counts of this clonotype. The rearrangement links TRBV9 to TRBJ2-2; 8 positions agree with TRBD1. The ends lost 4 bases at V and 3 bases at J; junction bases unmatched: 14. The CDR3 is made up of 18 amino acids. In germline, CDR1 is SGDLS, CDR2 YYNGEE. DNA of the CDR3: TGTGCCAGCAGCCCACCCGAGGGGACAGGAGGGGACACCGGGGAGCTGTTTTTT. Translating gives CASSPPEGTGGDTGELFF.

The chain is built from TRBV28 and TRBJ2-3; 8 bases agree with TRBD1. The V and J ends lost 5 bases and 7 bases, in that order; junction bases with no gene match: 11. The CDR3 loop spans 15 amino acids. Germline values: CDR1 MDHEN, CDR2 SYDVKM. The CDR3 DNA is TGTGCCAGCAGTAGACGGGACAGGTCGGCGTATACGCAGTATTTT. This codes for CASSRRDRSAYTQYF.

V and J are TRBV20-1 and TRBJ2-2, with D unclear. The V end was cut by 4 bases, the J end by 2 bases, with 8 bases between. CDR3 length: 13 amino acids. Looked up from germline, CDR1 is DFQATT and CDR2 is SNEGSKA (reference sequence). The CDR3 protein is CSATPDNTGELFF. In DNA, the CDR3 is TGCAGTGCTACGCCGGATAACACCGGGGAGCTGTTTTTT.

This clonotype was picked up one time. V usage is TRBV7-2 and J usage is TRBJ1-5; possible D gene TRBD1, 5 bases. Trimming pared 5 bases from V and 5 bases from J, leaving 13 bases between. CDR1 is SGHTA, CDR2 FQGNSA, per germline. CDR3 length: 14 residues. The CDR3 bases are TGTGCCAGCAGCCCTTGGGGCGGAGATCAGCCCCAGCATTTT. Protein: CASSPWGGDQPQHF.

The chain joins TRBV11-2 to TRBJ2-1, with 9 bases lining up with TRBD2. This CDR3 spans 15 amino acids. J was trimmed by 9 bases and V by 5 bases; bases with no gene match: 11. The germline V gene has CDR1 SGHAT and CDR2 FQNNGV. In DNA, the CDR3 is TGTGCCAGCAGCCCCCGACTAGCGGAGGGGGTTGAGCAGTTCTTC. It yields the protein CASSPRLAEGVEQFF.

This clonotype has a count of ten or more. The V call is TRBV6-6, the J call TRBJ2-2; D not certain. Germline V gene data show CDR1 as MNHNY and CDR2 as SVGAGI (reference sequence). The CDR3 loop spans 11 amino acids. V lost 2 bases to trimming and J lost 7 bases, with 2 bases between them. The CDR3 DNA follows: TGTGCCAGCAGTTACGGCGGGGAGCTGTTTTTT. It yields the protein CASSYGGELFF.

In its sample, this clonotype was seen a few times. V usage is TRBV29-1 and J usage is TRBJ1-1; D may be TRBD1 (5 bases). Germline V gene data show CDR1 as SQVTM and CDR2 as ANQGSEA. With 5 bases removed from V and 1 base from J, the gap between germline ends came to 14 bases. This CDR3 has 14 residues. CDR3 loop: CSVYRGGGNTEAFF. In nucleotides, the CDR3 is TGCAGCGTTTACCGGGGGGGAGGGAACACTGAAGCTTTCTTT.

V and J are TRBV9 and TRBJ2-5, with TRBD2 as a possible D gene (6 bases). The ends were cut back, 2 bases at V and 4 bases at J, with 24 bases in the middle. Germline CDR1 is SGDLS and CDR2 is YYNGEE. CDR3 length: 18 residues. The CDR3 is CASSVRCQLAPVRETQYF. As DNA, the CDR3 is TGTGCCAGCAGCGTTAGGTGCCAACTAGCACCAGTGAGAGAGACCCAGTACTTC. Full variable domain (missing parts from reference TRBV9 and TRBJ2-5): DSGVTQTPKHLITATGQRVTLRCSPRSGDLSVYWYQQSLDQGLQFLIQYYNGEERAKGNILERFSAQQFPDLHSELNLSSLELGDSALYFCASSVRCQLAPVRETQYFGPGTRLLVL.

This sequence joins TRBV15 and TRBJ2-5; D ambiguous. The ends were cut back, 1 base at V and 3 bases at J, with 12 bases in the middle. Germline V CDR1 and CDR2: LNHNV, YYDKDF (reference sequence). The CDR3 consists of 15 residues. The chain's CDR3 is CATSRGGRREETQYF. CDR3 DNA: TGTGCCACCAGCAGAGGAGGAAGAAGGGAAGAGACCCAGTACTTC.

V gene TRBV2 combines with J gene TRBJ2-3; no definite D call. This CDR3 contains 15 residues. Germline V gives CDR1 SNHLY, CDR2 FYNNEI. V was cut by 4 bases and J by 1 base, with 12 bases left in between. The CDR3 bases are TGTGCCAGCAGTGGTCTCGCCTCAGGCACAGATACGCAGTATTTT. Its translation is CASSGLASGTDTQYF.

This clonotype was counted a few times. The chain joins TRBV6-1 to TRBJ2-5; no definite D call. From germline, CDR1 is MNHNS and CDR2 SASEGT. This CDR3 region has 16 residues. Trimming took 5 bases from V and 4 from J, leaving 20 bases between them. The CDR3 sequence: CASSKLQVGIGETQYF. CDR3 DNA sequence: TGTGCCAGCAGTAAGCTTCAAGTCGGTATCGGAGAGACCCAGTACTTC.

The chain employs TRBV12-3 or TRBV12-4 and TRBJ1-6; D may be TRBD1 (6 bases). V lost 4 bases and J 7 bases, leaving 17 bases between the germline ends. The CDR3 loop spans 16 amino acids. CDR3 nucleotide sequence: TGTGCCAGCAGTTCCCCGACAGGATCCTTCAATTCACCCCTCCACTTT. Residues: CASSSPTGSFNSPLHF.

There are a few counts of this clonotype. The rearrangement uses TRBV20-1 and TRBJ1-3; D unclear. The V end was cut by 0 bases, the J end by 5 bases, with 11 bases between. The germline V gene encodes CDR1 DFQATT and CDR2 SNEGSKA (reference sequence). The CDR3 has 14 amino acids. The CDR3 is CSARDRTVRNTIYF. The DNA of the CDR3 is TGCAGTGCTAGAGATCGGACGGTTAGAAACACCATATATTTT.

In its sample, this clonotype was seen a few times. The gene calls are TRBV7-9 and TRBJ2-1; 8 nucleotides agree with TRBD2. Unmatched junction bases numbered 12, after V lost 1 base and J lost 7 bases. The germline V gene has CDR1 SEHNR and CDR2 FQNEAQ (reference sequence). The CDR3 runs to 17 residues. CDR3 bases: TGTGCCAGCAGCTTAGGTAAACCAGCGGGAGTCCCAAATGAGCAGTTCTTC. It codes for CASSLGKPAGVPNEQFF.

The chain joins TRBV3-1 to TRBJ2-7, with TRBD2 identical over 11 bases. After removal of 8 bases from V and 3 bases from J, the junction contained 12 bases not matched to a gene. This CDR3 spans 16 amino acids. CDR1 and CDR2 from the germline V gene are LGHDT and YNNKEL (reference sequence). CDR3: CASGERLAGNGYEQYF. The CDR3 coding sequence is TGTGCCAGCGGAGAGAGACTAGCGGGAAACGGCTACGAGCAGTACTTC.

This clonotype was seen only a few times. This chain uses TRBV5-1 with TRBJ2-7, with 7 bases fitting TRBD2. Germline V lookup: CDR1 SGHRS, CDR2 YFSETQ. The CDR3 is 15 amino acids. Germline trimming cut 4 bases from V and 3 bases from J; bases unmatched to any gene: 10. The CDR3 protein is CASSEATGGYYEQYF. The CDR3 bases are TGCGCCAGCAGCGAGGCTACGGGGGGTTACTACGAGCAGTACTTC. The full variable domain, in which reference TRBV5-1 and TRBJ2-7 provide the parts outside the CDR3, is KAGVTQTPRYLIKTRGQQVTLSCSPISGHRSVSWYQQTPGQGLQFLFEYFSETQRNKGNFPGRFSGRQFSNSRSEMNVSTLELGDSALYLCASSEATGGYYEQYFGPGTRLTVT.

This clonotype was counted between two and nine times. The rearrangement links TRBV20-1 to TRBJ2-3; TRBD2 aligns across 7 bases. This CDR3 comprises 13 residues. V dropped 6 bases and J dropped 3; count of bases not matched to a gene: 6. Germline CDR1 is DFQATT and CDR2 is SNEGSKA (reference sequence). CDR3: CSAGRENTDTQYF. The CDR3 coding sequence is TGCAGTGCAGGGAGGGAGAATACAGATACGCAGTATTTT.